This TCR beta chain was sequenced in a study of CD8+CD57+ T cells in acquired aplastic anemia. At the level of the study: DNA from sorted CD4+ and CD8+ cells averaged approximately 3.2 ug.

This clonotype came up many times. Its specificity is not known. Looked up from germline, CDR1 is MNHNS and CDR2 is SASEGT. The CDR3 loop spans 16 amino acids. Deletions cut 4 bases from V and 3 bases from J, with 16 bases between. Overall study results and limits: Statistical testing detected no significant gap in CD8+ Simpson's diversity between patients and controls. Patients shared some 30 CD8+ CDR3 sequences with controls.

Template material for TCR beta VDJ and CDR3 profiling consisted of genomic DNA. TCRdb used MiXCR to reprocess the reads, holding one entry per CDR3 protein. The data contain approximately 160,000 distinct CDR3 sequences, around 45% of them singletons. This TCR was recovered from a human donor in good health. V and J are TRBV6-1 and TRBJ1-5; tentative D call: TRBD1 (6 bases). What was sequenced was sorted CD4+, CD8+, or CD8+CD57+ T cells (not recorded which) from PBMCs. The CDR3 here is CASSVVPGAPNQPQHF. CDR3 DNA sequence: TGTGCCAGCAGTGTGGTGCCAGGGGCGCCCAATCAGCCCCAGCATTTT.